Listed here are 31 T cell receptor beta chains from one sample, sequenced in a study of T cell responses to AZD1222 COVID-19 vaccine (dated by TCRdb to the early 2020s). The sample's time point label is to be understood as: about 28 days (+/-7) after the second vaccine dose. The treatment or condition label on this specimen signifies: meningococcal conjugate vaccine given as trial control. Library generation was performed with the immunoSEQ multiplex PCR assay. This immuneACCESS table, as held by TCRdb, lists in-frame sequences with V and J called but not all clones. Of the missing ones, under half trace to an unresolved V gene in checked studies; the others have no known cause. This sample comprises some 150,000 clones, almost 85% of them detected only once. The top ten clonotypes cover around 8.3% of the sample. This specimen consisted of peripheral blood, obtained 28 days after the second dose of the MenACWY control vaccine. All receptors derive from an adult who received the MenACWY meningococcal vaccine as a control.

The genes are TRBV3-1 (or the pseudogene TRBV3-2) and TRBJ2-3, with 12 bases matching TRBD2. There are 17 residues in the CDR3. V was pared by 2 bases and J by 4 bases, with 7 bases of the junction left unmatched. Germline CDR1 is LGHDT and CDR2 is YNNKEL (reference sequence). CDR3 in amino acids: CASSQRTSGRMADTQYF. The DNA of the CDR3 is TGTGCCAGCAGCCAACGTACTAGCGGGAGGATGGCAGATACGCAGTATTTT.

A single count supports this clone. The CDR3 DNA reads as TGTGCCATCAGTGGGGCGATCCTCGCGGACACTGAAGCTTTCTTT. It specifies CAISGAILADTEAFF. The rearrangement joins TRBV10-3 to TRBJ1-1; D remains unclear. This CDR3 is 15 amino acids long. V was trimmed by 4 bases and J by 3 bases, leaving 15 bases between them. CDR1 is ENHRY and CDR2 is SYGVKD in the germline V gene.

This clone occurred a few times. This chain joins TRBV7-9 and TRBJ1-4; tentative D call: TRBD1 (6 bases). The V end lost 8 bases, the J end lost 8 bases, and 18 bases lay between the germline ends. The CDR3 runs 14 residues. Per the germline V gene, CDR1 is SEHNR and CDR2 is FQNEAQ (reference sequence). Here the CDR3 reads CASGLGADTEKLFF. In nucleotides, the CDR3 is TGTGCCAGCGGATTGGGGGCCGACACGGAAAAACTGTTTTTT.

The sample holds a few counts of this clone. V usage is TRBV5-4 and J usage is TRBJ2-2, with D tentatively TRBD1 (6 bases). This CDR3 contains 18 residues. Looked up from germline, CDR1 is SGHNT and CDR2 is YYREEE (reference sequence). Trimming stripped 3 bases from V and 3 bases from J, with 21 bases between. This CDR3 is CASSSPHPTGWDTGELFF. CDR3 bases: TGTGCCAGCAGCTCACCTCACCCGACAGGTTGGGACACCGGGGAGCTGTTTTTT.

CDR3 loop: CATSTGLTETQYF. CDR3 in DNA: TGTGCCACGTCTACGGGACTGACGGAGACCCAGTACTTC. V usage is TRBV18 and J usage is TRBJ2-5; perhaps TRBD2 as D (6 bases). The germline gives CDR1 KGHSH, CDR2 LQKENI. This CDR3 is 13 amino acids long. The V and J ends lost 10 bases and 5 bases respectively, with 17 bases between them.

This clone was seen more than once but under ten times. The chain's CDR3 is CASSYPEGSAYGYTF. For the CDR3, the DNA is TGTGCCAGCAGCTATCCCGAAGGGTCCGCCTATGGCTACACCTTC. The rearrangement joins TRBV5-5 to TRBJ1-2; no firm D call. The CDR3 contains 15 residues. CDR1 is SGHKS and CDR2 is YYEKEE in the germline V gene (reference sequence). Trimming left V 3 bases short and J 4 bases short, with 16 bases between. Together with reference TRBV5-5 and TRBJ1-2, the CDR3 gives the full variable domain: DAGVTQSPTHLIKTRGQQVTLRCSPISGHKSVSWYQQVLGQGPQFIFQYYEKEERGRGNFPDRFSARQFPNYSSELNVNALLLGDSALYLCASSYPEGSAYGYTFGSGTRLTVV.

The V gene is TRBV12-3 or TRBV12-4, the J gene TRBJ2-2; no reliable D call. CDR3 length equals 13 residues. Between the trimmed V and J ends, which lost 1 base and 6 bases, there was a span of 6 bases. CDR3: CASSLGLPGELFF. As DNA, the CDR3 is TGTGCCAGCAGTTTAGGGCTCCCCGGGGAGCTGTTTTTT.

The V call is TRBV19, the J call TRBJ1-2; no reliable D call. CDR3 length: 15 amino acids. Germline CDR1 is LNHDA and CDR2 is SQIVND (reference sequence). V lost 1 base to trimming and J lost 3 bases, with 12 bases between them. Here the CDR3 reads CASSIVRGQDYGYTF. The CDR3 DNA reads TGTGCCAGTAGTATAGTTCGAGGCCAGGACTATGGCTACACCTTC.

J is TRBJ1-2 and V is TRBV2; D call uncertain. The V gene lost 5 bases and the J gene lost 4 bases, with 11 bases spanning the gap. The CDR3 runs 13 residues. The germline CDR1 and CDR2 sequences are SNHLY and FYNNEI. The CDR3 nucleotides read TGTGCCAGCAGTCCCATTGGCAGCTATGGCTACACCTTC. Translation gives CASSPIGSYGYTF.

This chain joins TRBV6-4 and TRBJ1-3; D unclear. Trimming took 6 bases from V and 0 from J, leaving 9 bases between them. Germline V gene lookup returns CDR1 MRHNA and CDR2 SNTAGT. The CDR3 contains 14 residues. The CDR3 region has the DNA TGTGCCAGCAGAGCTACCAGCTCTGGAAACACCATATATTTT. Translated: CASRATSSGNTIYF.

The chain joins TRBV6-2 or TRBV6-3 to TRBJ2-7; possible D gene TRBD2, 5 bases. The CDR3 extends over 12 amino acids. V was cut by 6 bases and J by 1 base, with 7 bases left in between. Per germline, CDR1 MNHEY and CDR2 SVGEGT. CDR3 amino acids: CASSRRSYEQYF. The CDR3 nucleotides are TGTGCCAGCAGCCGGAGGTCCTACGAGCAGTACTTC.

The chain employs TRBV21-1 and TRBJ2-3; the table's D call TRBD2 went unverified against the DNA. TRBV21-1 is tagged as a pseudogene. CDR3 size: 16 residues. The chain's CDR3 is CASSKIAGGNTDTQYF. CDR3 nucleotide sequence: TGTGCCAGCAGCAAAATAGCGGGGGGGAACACAGATACGCAGTATTTT.

The gene calls are TRBV5-6 and TRBJ2-7; 7 nucleotides align to TRBD1. The junction had 2 bases not matched to a gene; V was cut back by 3 bases and J by 2 bases. From germline, CDR1 is SGHDT and CDR2 YYEEEE. CDR3 length: 13 residues. This CDR3 reads CASSSDRAYEQYV. CDR3 in DNA: TGTGCCAGCAGCTCCGACAGGGCCTACGAGCAGTACGTC.

The chain is built from TRBV6-5 and TRBJ2-7, with TRBD2 identical over 13 bases. The CDR3 length is 14 residues. CDR1 and CDR2 (germline): MNHEY, SVGAGI. Here the CDR3 reads CVSHTGLAGDEQYF. The CDR3 region has the DNA TGTGTCAGTCACACCGGACTAGCGGGAGATGAGCAGTACTTC.

V is TRBV7-9 and J is TRBJ2-5; possible D gene TRBD1, 6 bases. This CDR3 is built from 16 residues. With 0 bases removed from V and 4 bases from J, the gap between germline ends came to 15 bases. Germline V gene data show CDR1 as SEHNR and CDR2 as FQNEAQ (reference sequence). Here the CDR3 reads CASSLAGTGSGETQYF. The DNA for the CDR3 is TGTGCCAGCAGCTTAGCGGGTACAGGGAGCGGAGAGACCCAGTACTTC. The entire variable domain, with the rest obtained from reference TRBV7-9 and TRBJ2-5, is as follows: DTGVSQNPRHKITKRGQNVTFRCDPISEHNRLYWYRQTLGQGPEFLTYFQNEAQLEKSRLLSDRFSAERPKGSFSTLEIQRTEQGDSAMYLCASSLAGTGSGETQYFGPGTRLLVL.

This clone was detected only a few times. This CDR3 is CASSLAGTHGYTF. In DNA, the CDR3 is TGTGCCAGCAGCTTAGCGGGGACCCATGGCTACACCTTC. V usage is TRBV7-9 and J usage is TRBJ1-2; possibly TRBD1 for D (5 bases). This CDR3 region has 13 residues. CDR1 is SEHNR, CDR2 FQNEAQ, per germline (reference sequence). Trimming left V 0 bases short and J 6 bases short, with 8 bases between.

The V gene is TRBV3-1 (or the pseudogene TRBV3-2), the J gene TRBJ2-1; no clear D. Germline loops: CDR1 LGHDT, CDR2 YNNKEL (reference sequence). This CDR3 is built from 16 residues. Trimming took off 3 bases at V and 0 bases at J, with 12 bases between the two ends. The CDR3 is CASSHPQPSSYNEQFF. The CDR3 DNA sequence: TGTGCCAGCAGCCATCCCCAGCCGAGCTCCTACAATGAGCAGTTCTTC.

The rearrangement joins TRBV27 to TRBJ2-1; TRBD2 agrees at 8 bases. CDR3 size: 14 residues. Germline V CDR1 and CDR2: MNHEY, SMNVEV (reference sequence). V lost 2 bases, J lost 6 bases, and 3 bases stayed unmatched. The CDR3 loop reads CASSLSGGVNEQFF. Here the CDR3 DNA reads TGTGCCAGCAGTTTAAGCGGGGGCGTCAATGAGCAGTTCTTC.

The chain is built from TRBV27 and TRBJ2-1; tentatively, D is TRBD1 (6 bases). This CDR3 spans 15 amino acids. The V end was cut by 0 bases, the J end by 9 bases, with 15 bases between. In germline, CDR1 is MNHEY, CDR2 SMNVEV (reference sequence). This chain's CDR3 is CASSLSQGHDGEQFF. The CDR3 DNA reads TGTGCCAGCAGTTTATCTCAGGGGCACGACGGTGAGCAGTTCTTC.

The gene calls are TRBV10-3 and TRBJ1-1; 7 positions agree with TRBD1. V gave up 7 bases and J gave up 1 base; unmatched junction bases: 6. CDR3 size: 14 residues. Germline CDR1 and CDR2: ENHRY and SYGVKD. CDR3 DNA: TGTGCCATCAATCGGGACAGAACGAACACTGAAGCTTTCTTT. Its translation is CAINRDRTNTEAFF.

The rearrangement uses TRBV5-6 and TRBJ1-2, with TRBD1 matching over 8 bases. This CDR3 comprises 15 residues. The junction had 9 bases not matched to a gene; V was cut back by 4 bases and J by 4 bases. Germline V gene sequence: CDR1 SGHDT, CDR2 YYEEEE. The CDR3 loop is CASSLTGEGPYGYTF. The CDR3 DNA is TGTGCCAGCAGCCTGACAGGGGAAGGGCCCTATGGCTACACCTTC.

This chain links TRBV27 with TRBJ1-1, with TRBD1 as a possible D gene (6 bases). CDR1 is MNHEY and CDR2 is SMNVEV in the germline V gene (reference sequence). This CDR3 region has 15 residues. The V gene lost 8 bases and the J gene lost 0 bases, with 16 bases spanning the gap. This CDR3 reads CASSRGGDMNTEAFF. The CDR3 region has the DNA TGTGCCAGCTCCCGGGGAGGGGACATGAACACTGAAGCTTTCTTT.

The chain joins TRBV3-1 (or the pseudogene TRBV3-2) to TRBJ1-1; maybe TRBD1 (5 bases). V was pared by 4 bases and J by 4 bases, with 13 bases between. CDR3 length: 14 residues. Germline CDR1 is LGHDT and CDR2 is YNNKEL (reference sequence). The CDR3 protein is CASSRREGVTEAFF. The CDR3 DNA sequence: TGTGCCAGCAGCCGCCGGGAAGGGGTCACTGAAGCTTTCTTT.

V is TRBV7-9 and J is TRBJ1-5, with no clear D. The germline V gene has CDR1 SEHNR and CDR2 FQNEAQ (reference sequence). The CDR3 covers 12 residues. V lost 5 bases and J lost 4, with 6 bases in between. The CDR3 coding sequence is TGTGCCAGCAGCCCCTCAAATCAGCCCCAGCATTTT. It is translated as CASSPSNQPQHF.

The chain employs TRBV5-1 and TRBJ1-6; TRBD1 is a possible D gene (5 bases). Trimming removed 5 bases from V and 8 bases from J, with 11 bases in between. CDR3 size: 13 residues. CDR1 is SGHRS, CDR2 YFSETQ, per germline. This chain's CDR3 is CASRGGTDSPLHF. DNA for the CDR3: TGCGCCAGCAGGGGAGGGACGGATTCACCCCTCCACTTT. Full variable domain (remainder filled in from reference TRBV5-1 and TRBJ1-6): KAGVTQTPRYLIKTRGQQVTLSCSPISGHRSVSWYQQTPGQGLQFLFEYFSETQRNKGNFPGRFSGRQFSNSRSEMNVSTLELGDSALYLCASRGGTDSPLHFGNGTRLTVT.

The V call is TRBV7-9, the J call TRBJ1-3; no clear D. The germline V gene has CDR1 SEHNR and CDR2 FQNEAQ (reference sequence). This CDR3 has 16 residues. V lost 1 base to trimming and J lost 0 bases, with 10 bases between them. The CDR3 here is CASSLDGWSSGNTIYF. Written as DNA, the CDR3 is TGTGCCAGCAGCTTAGATGGGTGGAGCTCTGGAAACACCATATATTTT.

The chain's CDR3 is CASSLANTGELFF. The CDR3 nucleotides are TGCGCCAGCAGCTTGGCAAACACCGGGGAGCTGTTTTTT. The rearrangement joins TRBV5-1 to TRBJ2-2; D ambiguous. Between the trimmed V and J ends, which lost 0 bases and 2 bases, there was a span of 2 bases. Germline-derived CDR1 and CDR2 are SGHRS and YFSETQ. This CDR3 has 13 amino acids.

In nucleotides, the CDR3 is TGCGCCAGCAGCTCGATACCGAGCTCCTATAATTCACCCCTCCACTTT. This gives the protein CASSSIPSSYNSPLHF. This chain connects TRBV5-1 to TRBJ1-6, with D unclear. The length of the CDR3 is 16 residues. V was cut by 3 bases and J by 0 bases, with 10 bases left in between. Germline V gene sequence: CDR1 SGHRS, CDR2 YFSETQ.

The rearrangement links TRBV7-9 to TRBJ1-4, with D unclear. Trimming stripped 3 bases from V and 0 bases from J, with 11 bases between. The CDR3 is 16 amino acids. In germline, CDR1 is SEHNR, CDR2 FQNEAQ (reference sequence). The CDR3 region is CASSLGMGTTNEKLFF. In nucleotides, the CDR3 is TGTGCCAGCAGCTTGGGGATGGGAACAACTAATGAAAAACTGTTTTTT. Based on the CDR3 plus reference TRBV7-9 and TRBJ1-4, the full variable domain is DTGVSQNPRHKITKRGQNVTFRCDPISEHNRLYWYRQTLGQGPEFLTYFQNEAQLEKSRLLSDRFSAERPKGSFSTLEIQRTEQGDSAMYLCASSLGMGTTNEKLFFGSGTQLSVL.

The chain joins TRBV5-3 to TRBJ2-7; 7 nucleotides agree with TRBD1. TRBV5-3 is reported as an ORF; its role is uncertain. V shed 4 bases, J shed 1 base, and the junction held 11 bases outside the gene matches. This CDR3 is built from 16 residues. Here the CDR3 reads CARSPKVRDRSYEQYF. CDR3 nucleotides: TGTGCCAGAAGCCCTAAGGTACGGGACAGATCCTACGAGCAGTACTTC.

This chain links TRBV9 with TRBJ2-2; 13 bases match TRBD2. Germline V CDR1 and CDR2: SGDLS, YYNGEE. CDR3 length: 20 amino acids. V lost 1 base, J lost 0 bases, and 9 bases stayed unmatched. The DNA for the CDR3 is TGTGCCAGCAGCGTAAACCCCAGGACTAGCGGGAGAGCGAACACCGGGGAGCTGTTTTTT. Translated, it gives CASSVNPRTSGRANTGELFF.